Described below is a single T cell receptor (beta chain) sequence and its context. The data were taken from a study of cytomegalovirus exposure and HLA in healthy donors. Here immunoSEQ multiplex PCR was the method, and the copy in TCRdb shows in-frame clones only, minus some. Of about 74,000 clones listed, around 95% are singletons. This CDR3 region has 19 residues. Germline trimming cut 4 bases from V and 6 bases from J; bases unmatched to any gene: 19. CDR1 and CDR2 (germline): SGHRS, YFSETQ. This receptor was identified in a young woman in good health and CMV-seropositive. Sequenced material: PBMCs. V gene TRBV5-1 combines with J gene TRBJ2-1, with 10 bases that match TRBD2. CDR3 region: CASSPELYPLAGEGNEQFF. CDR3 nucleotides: TGCGCCAGCAGCCCCGAGCTCTACCCTCTAGCGGGAGAGGGCAATGAGCAGTTCTTC.